Here is one T cell receptor beta chain with its context. Its antigen remains unidentified. Per the germline V gene, CDR1 is SEHNR and CDR2 is FQNEAQ (reference sequence). CDR3 size: 15 residues. V gave up 3 bases and J gave up 2 bases, with 14 bases separating them. This sample is drawn from a study of cytomegalovirus exposure and HLA in healthy donors. Study results and caveats: The study flagged about 150 TCR beta chains as cytomegalovirus-associated.

A multiplex PCR was run with 60 Vbeta primers and 13 Jbeta primers. The repertoire was sequenced with immunoSEQ multiplex PCR; TCRdb's copy has only in-frame clones and lacks some. The sample holds roughly 120,000 clones, roughly 82% seen once. This chain joins TRBV7-9 and TRBJ2-7, with D possibly matching TRBD2 (6 bases). The clonotype was recovered from a male donor in good health and CMV-seropositive. The sample was PBMCs. The CDR3 spells CASSLARDGTYEQYF. The CDR3 DNA sequence: TGTGCCAGCAGCTTGGCGCGGGACGGTACCTACGAGCAGTACTTC. The full variable domain, in which reference TRBV7-9 and TRBJ2-7 provide the parts outside the CDR3, is DTGVSQNPRHKITKRGQNVTFRCDPISEHNRLYWYRQTLGQGPEFLTYFQNEAQLEKSRLLSDRFSAERPKGSFSTLEIQRTEQGDSAMYLCASSLARDGTYEQYFGPGTRLTVT.